A selection of T cell receptor beta chains follows, all from one sample in a study of blood T cells in healthy people across ages. TCRdb ran MiXCR on the 5' RACE reads and lists one entry per CDR3 protein. This table holds 550,000 to 800,000 distinct CDR3 sequences, roughly 32% found once. Sequencing used blood. The receptor set was obtained from a woman of 80 years or more in good health. Both conserved end residues are part of each CDR3. The order of the fields is J gene, D gene, clone size, CDR3 length, V gene, CDR3 protein, CDR3 DNA. The D gene is left open where the match is weak. The size of a clone is reported for some rows only, either as once, few or many, or as a class for expanded clones.

>TRBJ2-2|.|few|13|TRBV7-3
CASSLSLGGERFF
TGTGCCAGCAGCTTAAGCCTCGGCGGGGAGCGGTTTTTT
>TRBJ2-1|.|many|15|TRBV7-8
CASSFLTGLGNEQFF
TGTGCCAGCAGCTTTTTGACTGGTTTGGGCAATGAGCAGTTCTTC
>TRBJ1-2|.|many|15|TRBV10-3
CAISESVGGSYGYTF
TGTGCCATCAGTGAGTCGGTTGGCGGCAGCTATGGCTACACCTTC
>TRBJ2-3|TRBD2|few|15|TRBV20-1
CSTFRGGGPTDTQYF
TGCAGCACCTTTCGGGGCGGGGGGCCCACAGATACGCAGTATTTT
>TRBJ2-7|.|.|13|TRBV5-1
CASSSVGRVEQYF
TGCGCCAGCAGCTCTGTAGGAAGGGTCGAGCAGTACTTC
>TRBJ1-4|.|many|15|TRBV4-2
CASSQDARLNEKLFF
TGTGCCAGCAGCCAAGATGCCAGGTTAAATGAAAAACTGTTTTTT
>TRBJ2-3|.|.|15|TRBV12-3/TRBV12-4
CASSPRRLGTDTQYF
TGTGCCAGCAGTCCCCGTCGGCTGGGCACAGATACGCAGTATTTT
>TRBJ1-4|.|.|15|TRBV30
CAWSRQGTTNEKLFF
TGTGCCTGGAGTAGGCAGGGAACGACTAATGAAAAACTGTTTTTT
>TRBJ2-3|.|.|14|TRBV9
CASSVGSLTDTQYF
TGTGCCAGCAGCGTAGGAAGTCTCACAGATACGCAGTATTTT
>TRBJ2-1|.|.|15|TRBV7-2
CASSLAPGSVDEQFF
TGTGCCAGCAGCTTAGCCCCGGGGTCTGTAGATGAGCAGTTCTTC
>TRBJ2-5|TRBD2|many|16|TRBV27
CASSFWERGGRETQYF
TGTGCCAGCAGTTTCTGGGAACGGGGGGGCCGGGAGACCCAGTACTTC
>TRBJ2-2|TRBD1|.|16|TRBV7-3
CASSLGDRGNTGERFF
TGTGCCAGCAGCTTAGGGGACAGGGGGAACACCGGAGAGCGGTTTTTT
>TRBJ2-1|TRBD2|.|16|TRBV4-2
CASSQDSGGTGGGQFF
TGTGCCAGCAGCCAAGATAGCGGGGGGACTGGCGGGGGGCAGTTCTTC
>TRBJ2-7|TRBD2|.|18|TRBV20-1
CSAREESGWTSGELEQYF
TGCAGTGCTAGAGAGGAGTCAGGGTGGACTAGCGGGGAACTCGAGCAGTACTTC
>TRBJ1-5|TRBD1|few|14|TRBV2
CASNLDRGVQPQHF
TGTGCCAGCAATCTAGACAGGGGAGTGCAGCCCCAGCATTTT
>TRBJ1-2|.|.|13|TRBV7-2
CASSKDGSYGYTF
TGTGCCAGCAGCAAAGACGGGTCCTATGGCTACACCTTC
>TRBJ2-3|TRBD1|.|16|TRBV5-1
CASSLEYRGRPDTQYF
TGCGCCAGCAGCTTGGAGTACAGGGGGCGCCCAGATACGCAGTATTTT
>TRBJ1-5|.|few|15|TRBV6-2/TRBV6-3
CASSYSTAINQPQHF
TGTGCCAGCAGTTACTCGACCGCGATCAATCAGCCCCAGCATTTT
>TRBJ2-7|TRBD1|many|16|TRBV6-2/TRBV6-3
CASSYPMGQGTYEQYF
TGTGCCAGCAGTTACCCTATGGGACAGGGGACATACGAGCAGTACTTC
>TRBJ2-3|TRBD2|once|17|TRBV12-3/TRBV12-4
CASSSPGLAVRADTQYF
TGTGCCAGCAGTTCCCCCGGGCTAGCGGTGAGAGCAGATACGCAGTATTTT
>TRBJ2-1|.|many|16|TRBV12-3/TRBV12-4
CASTPNRASSHNEQFF
TGTGCCAGCACCCCGAACAGAGCTTCGTCGCACAATGAGCAGTTCTTC
>TRBJ2-7|TRBD1|.|14|TRBV6-2/TRBV6-3
CASRDRRSYNEQYF
TGTGCCAGCAGGGACAGGAGATCCTACAATGAGCAGTACTTC
>TRBJ1-2|TRBD1|.|15|TRBV6-1
CASSEGDRAHYGYTF
TGTGCCAGCAGTGAAGGGGACAGGGCCCACTATGGCTACACCTTC
>TRBJ1-1|TRBD1|many|14|TRBV7-2
CASSPRQGNTEAFF
TGCGCCAGCAGCCCCAGACAGGGGAACACTGAAGCTTTCTTT
>TRBJ2-5|.|.|11|TRBV7-2
CASSVSWEQYF
TGTGCCAGCAGCGTGAGTTGGGAGCAGTACTTC
>TRBJ1-5|.|.|12|TRBV4-2
CASPLGSQPQHF
TGTGCCAGCCCCCTTGGGAGTCAGCCCCAGCATTTT
>TRBJ2-5|.|.|16|TRBV5-1
CASSLLRAKSQETQYF
TGCGCCAGCAGCTTGCTCAGGGCGAAGTCTCAAGAGACCCAGTACTTC
>TRBJ1-4|.|many|14|TRBV7-2
CASSIGSGLGKLFF
TGTGCCAGCAGCATAGGCAGCGGTCTAGGAAAACTGTTTTTT
>TRBJ2-5|.|many|14|TRBV5-1
CASRRGNFEETQYF
TGCGCCAGTCGGAGAGGGAACTTCGAAGAGACCCAGTACTTC
>TRBJ2-3|TRBD2|.|16|TRBV7-2
CASNPRLASPTDTQYF
TGTGCCAGCAACCCCCGACTAGCATCCCCAACAGATACGCAGTATTTT
>TRBJ2-5|.|few|14|TRBV2
CASSRFLPGETQYF
TGTGCCAGCAGTCGGTTTTTACCGGGGGAGACCCAGTACTTC
>TRBJ2-7|TRBD1|.|12|TRBV29-1
CSVDDRGYEQYF
TGCAGCGTTGATGACAGGGGCTACGAGCAGTACTTC
>TRBJ2-3|TRBD1|many|14|TRBV7-2
CASSFDRGADTQYF
TGTGCCAGCAGCTTCGACAGGGGCGCAGATACGCAGTATTTT
>TRBJ2-1|.|.|13|TRBV6-6
CASSPTEFNEQFF
TGTGCCAGCAGTCCAACGGAGTTCAATGAGCAGTTCTTC
>TRBJ2-7|TRBD1|many|13|TRBV10-2
CASSPGQPGEQYF
TGCGCCAGCAGCCCGGGACAGCCAGGCGAGCAGTACTTC
>TRBJ2-4|.|.|12|TRBV6-6
CASSPITGFQYF
TGTGCCAGCAGTCCGATCACAGGGTTTCAGTACTTC
>TRBJ2-3|.|many|15|TRBV7-2
CASSDSRGATDTQYF
TGTGCCAGCAGCGACAGCCGGGGGGCCACAGATACGCAGTATTTT
>TRBJ2-7|TRBD1|.|13|TRBV2
CASSWTGNYEQYF
TGTGCCAGCAGCTGGACAGGCAACTACGAGCAGTACTTC
>TRBJ2-3|TRBD1|.|16|TRBV20-1
CSAKRGGQGFSDTQYF
TGCAGTGCGAAGAGGGGGGGACAGGGGTTTTCAGATACGCAGTATTTT
>TRBJ2-5|.|.|13|TRBV20-1
CSASRADRETQYF
TGCAGTGCTAGTCGTGCGGACCGAGAGACCCAGTACTTC
>TRBJ1-1|.|.|15|TRBV7-6
CASSLGTGSNTEAFF
TGTGCCAGCAGCTTAGGCACAGGTTCCAACACTGAAGCTTTCTTT
>TRBJ1-1|.|many|13|TRBV7-8
CASSLEQPTKAFF
TGTGCCAGCAGCTTAGAACAGCCTACTAAAGCTTTCTTT
>TRBJ1-1|.|many|14|TRBV5-1
CASKVPGMNTEAFF
TGCGCCAGCAAGGTCCCGGGGATGAACACTGAAGCTTTCTTT
>TRBJ1-5|.|.|15|TRBV4-1
CASSQEGGGSQPQHF
TGCGCCAGCAGCCAGGAGGGCGGAGGGTCTCAGCCCCAGCATTTT